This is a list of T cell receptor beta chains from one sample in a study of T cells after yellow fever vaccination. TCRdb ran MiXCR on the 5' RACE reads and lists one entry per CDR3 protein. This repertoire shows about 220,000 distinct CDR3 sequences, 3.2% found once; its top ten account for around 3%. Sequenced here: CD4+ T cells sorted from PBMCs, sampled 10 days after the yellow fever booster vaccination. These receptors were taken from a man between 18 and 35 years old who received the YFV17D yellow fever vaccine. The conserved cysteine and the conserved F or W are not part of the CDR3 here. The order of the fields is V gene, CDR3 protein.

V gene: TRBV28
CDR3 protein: ASSLAGLPQH

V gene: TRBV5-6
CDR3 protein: ASSLLSGGGYT

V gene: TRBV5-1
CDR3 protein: ASSLEETQY

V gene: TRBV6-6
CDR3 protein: GAAVGGQPQH

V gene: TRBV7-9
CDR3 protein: ASSFAGNTGELF

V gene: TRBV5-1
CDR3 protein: ASSLIAGGYNEQF

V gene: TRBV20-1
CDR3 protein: SAIPPGQDVYTQY

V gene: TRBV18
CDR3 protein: ASSPPSFETQY

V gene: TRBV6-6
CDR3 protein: ASNPTAGNQPQH

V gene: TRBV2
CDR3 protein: TQGMQSNQPQH

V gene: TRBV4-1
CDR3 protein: ASSPGLAGGLAKNIQY

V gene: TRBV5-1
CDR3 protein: ASSLAESEQY

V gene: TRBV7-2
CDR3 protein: ASSLLGGGVPETQY

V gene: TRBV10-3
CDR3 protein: AISESAGKGNTEAF

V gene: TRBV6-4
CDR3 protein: ASPGQGGKGVQSEKLF

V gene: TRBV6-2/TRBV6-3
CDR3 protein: ASSYPDFLAPLH

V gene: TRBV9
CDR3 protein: ASSPSGGQSQPQH

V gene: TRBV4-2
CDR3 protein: ASSQPQWRGAKNIQY